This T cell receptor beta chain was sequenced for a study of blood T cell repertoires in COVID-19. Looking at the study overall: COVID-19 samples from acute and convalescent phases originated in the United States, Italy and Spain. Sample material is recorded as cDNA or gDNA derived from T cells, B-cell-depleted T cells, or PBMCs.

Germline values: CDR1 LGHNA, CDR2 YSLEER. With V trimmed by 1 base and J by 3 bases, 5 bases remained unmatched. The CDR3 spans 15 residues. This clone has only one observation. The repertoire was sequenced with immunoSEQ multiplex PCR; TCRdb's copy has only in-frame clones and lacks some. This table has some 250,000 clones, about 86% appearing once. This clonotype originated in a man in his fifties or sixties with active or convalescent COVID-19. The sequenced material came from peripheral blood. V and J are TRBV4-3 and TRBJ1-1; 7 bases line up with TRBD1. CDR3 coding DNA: TGCGCCAGCAGCCAAGTCGACAGGGTGCACACTGAAGCTTTCTTT. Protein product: CASSQVDRVHTEAFF.